This TCR beta chain derives from a study of T-cell memory formation after mild COVID-19. Study-wide points: Second-wave clones that peaked on day 37 lacked confirmed SARS-CoV-2 specificity.

After 5'RACE with constant-segment primers, TCR alpha and TCR beta cDNA libraries carrying sample barcodes and UMIs were obtained. In TCRdb, the 5' RACE reads were re-called with MiXCR into one record per CDR3 protein. The repertoire holds roughly 560,000 distinct CDR3 sequences, roughly 22% seen once, with 9.5% to 15% in the top ten. Trimming took 2 bases from V and 5 from J, leaving 12 bases between them. This CDR3 region has 14 residues. Per the germline V gene, CDR1 is LGHNA and CDR2 is YSLEER. To note about this clonotype: Its antigen remains unknown.

The J gene is TRBJ1-1, the V gene TRBV4-3, with D perhaps matching TRBD1 (6 bases). The TCR sequence derives from an adult woman who had mild COVID-19 (a few samples of this study predate the infection). Cell type and time point are not known. Material: PBMCs or a T cell subset sorted from them (not recorded which). CDR3: CASSQTGAHTEAFF. The CDR3 DNA reads TGCGCCAGCAGCCAAACGGGGGCACATACTGAAGCTTTCTTT.